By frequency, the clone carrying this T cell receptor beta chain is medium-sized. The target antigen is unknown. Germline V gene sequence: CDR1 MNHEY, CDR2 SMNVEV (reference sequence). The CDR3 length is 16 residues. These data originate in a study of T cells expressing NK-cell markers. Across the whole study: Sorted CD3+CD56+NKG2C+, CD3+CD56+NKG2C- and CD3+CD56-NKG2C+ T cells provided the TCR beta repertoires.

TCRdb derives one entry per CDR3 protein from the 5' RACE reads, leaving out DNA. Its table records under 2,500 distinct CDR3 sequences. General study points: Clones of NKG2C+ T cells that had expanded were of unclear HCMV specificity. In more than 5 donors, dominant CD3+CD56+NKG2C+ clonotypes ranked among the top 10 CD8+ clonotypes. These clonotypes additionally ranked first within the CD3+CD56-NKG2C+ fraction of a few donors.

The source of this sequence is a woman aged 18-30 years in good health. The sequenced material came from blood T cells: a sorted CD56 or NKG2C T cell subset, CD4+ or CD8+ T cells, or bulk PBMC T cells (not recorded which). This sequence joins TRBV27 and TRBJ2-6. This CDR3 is CASSLSGGTGANVLTF.